This is a list of T cell receptor beta chains from one sample in a study of T cell responses to AZD1222 COVID-19 vaccine. Libraries were prepared by immunoSEQ multiplex PCR; TCRdb keeps only in-frame clonotypes and omits some of them. The sample consists of about 67,000 clones, less than 90% of them appearing once. The sample in question was peripheral blood, obtained on day 0 of AZD1222 vaccination. The receptor source for this set is an adult in good health. Each CDR3 is given with its conserved first and last residue. The order of the fields is D gene, V gene, clone size, J gene, CDR3 DNA, CDR3 protein. The D gene is left open where the match is weak. Size is stated for part of the rows, as once, few or many counts, or as a class when the clone is expanded.

d_call: -
v_call: TRBV27
clone_size: -
j_call: TRBJ1-1
cdr3_nt: TGTGCCAGCAGTTCGTCAGGGGCGGGGACTGAAGCTTTCTTT
cdr3_aa: CASSSSGAGTEAFF

d_call: -
v_call: TRBV7-9
clone_size: -
j_call: TRBJ2-7
cdr3_nt: TGTGCCAGCAGCACGATACAGGGCCCGTCGACGGAGCAGTACTTC
cdr3_aa: CASSTIQGPSTEQYF

d_call: -
v_call: TRBV6-5
clone_size: -
j_call: TRBJ1-2
cdr3_nt: TGTGCCAGCAGTTACTCGAGACAGACATATGGCTACACCTTC
cdr3_aa: CASSYSRQTYGYTF

d_call: -
v_call: TRBV6-5
clone_size: -
j_call: TRBJ1-2
cdr3_nt: TGTGCCAGCGCCCGCTCAGGGACCTATGGCTACACCTTC
cdr3_aa: CASARSGTYGYTF

d_call: TRBD2
v_call: TRBV25-1
clone_size: -
j_call: TRBJ2-4
cdr3_nt: TGTGCCAGCAGTGCGCCGCGGGGGGGCCGTCAGCACATTCAGTACTTC
cdr3_aa: CASSAPRGGRQHIQYF

d_call: -
v_call: TRBV10-3
clone_size: -
j_call: TRBJ2-7
cdr3_nt: TGTGCCATCAGTGAACACGAAGGTCGCTACGAGCAGTACTTC
cdr3_aa: CAISEHEGRYEQYF

d_call: TRBD2
v_call: TRBV9
clone_size: -
j_call: TRBJ2-1
cdr3_nt: TGTGCCAGCAGTGTACCGGGACTAGCGGGGGGGATGCCCCCTGAGCAGTTCTTC
cdr3_aa: CASSVPGLAGGMPPEQFF

d_call: -
v_call: TRBV10-3
clone_size: -
j_call: TRBJ2-7
cdr3_nt: TGTGCCATCAGTGATGGGAAGGGTCCCTACGAGCAGTACTTC
cdr3_aa: CAISDGKGPYEQYF

d_call: TRBD1
v_call: TRBV15
clone_size: -
j_call: TRBJ1-1
cdr3_nt: TGTGCCACCAGCAGATTACAGGGGTTTGAAGCTTTCTTT
cdr3_aa: CATSRLQGFEAFF

d_call: -
v_call: TRBV27
clone_size: -
j_call: TRBJ2-7
cdr3_nt: TGTGCCAGCAGTTTAAATGGGGCCTACGAGCAGTACTTC
cdr3_aa: CASSLNGAYEQYF

d_call: -
v_call: TRBV27
clone_size: -
j_call: TRBJ2-3
cdr3_nt: TGTGCCAGCGCCCCCGGGGCTAGCAGTCTAGATACGCAGTATTTT
cdr3_aa: CASAPGASSLDTQYF

d_call: TRBD1
v_call: TRBV28
clone_size: few
j_call: TRBJ1-4
cdr3_nt: TGTGCCAGCAGCCGACAGGGACCTAATGAAAAACTGTTTTTT
cdr3_aa: CASSRQGPNEKLFF

d_call: -
v_call: TRBV5-8
clone_size: once
j_call: TRBJ2-3
cdr3_nt: TGTGCCAGCAGCTCCCCGGGCAGGGCGGTGGATACGCAGTATTTT
cdr3_aa: CASSSPGRAVDTQYF

d_call: -
v_call: TRBV28
clone_size: once
j_call: TRBJ2-6
cdr3_nt: TGTGCCAGCAGTTTAACCCGCGCTGGGGCCAACGTCCTGACTTTC
cdr3_aa: CASSLTRAGANVLTF

d_call: -
v_call: TRBV24-1
clone_size: -
j_call: TRBJ2-2
cdr3_nt: TGTGCCACCCAGGGACTGTTGAACACCGGGGAGCTGTTTTTT
cdr3_aa: CATQGLLNTGELFF

d_call: -
v_call: TRBV5-1
clone_size: -
j_call: TRBJ2-7
cdr3_nt: TGCGCCAGCAGCTCGGACCCGAGGGGGTACGAGCAGTACTTC
cdr3_aa: CASSSDPRGYEQYF

d_call: -
v_call: TRBV28
clone_size: -
j_call: TRBJ1-2
cdr3_nt: TGTGCCAGCAAATTCCTAGGCGGGGTGGCCCTCTATGGCTACACCTTC
cdr3_aa: CASKFLGGVALYGYTF

d_call: TRBD2
v_call: TRBV6-1
clone_size: -
j_call: TRBJ2-3
cdr3_nt: TGTGCCAGCAGTGAGACTAGCGGGGGGTTCACAGATACGCAGTATTTT
cdr3_aa: CASSETSGGFTDTQYF

d_call: TRBD1
v_call: TRBV7-8
clone_size: -
j_call: TRBJ1-2
cdr3_nt: TGTGCCAGCAGCTTGACCGGGACAGGGCCCTATGGCTACACCTTC
cdr3_aa: CASSLTGTGPYGYTF

d_call: TRBD2
v_call: TRBV4-2
clone_size: -
j_call: TRBJ2-7
cdr3_nt: TGTGCCAGCAGCCCCCTAAGGGCAGGGACCGGGACTAGCGGCTTCTACGAGCAGTACTTC
cdr3_aa: CASSPLRAGTGTSGFYEQYF

d_call: TRBD1
v_call: TRBV7-3
clone_size: -
j_call: TRBJ1-2
cdr3_nt: TGTGCCAGCAGCTTAGGTGGGACAGCTAACTATGGCTACACCTTC
cdr3_aa: CASSLGGTANYGYTF

d_call: -
v_call: TRBV5-4
clone_size: -
j_call: TRBJ2-2
cdr3_nt: TGTGCCAGCAGCACCTGGTCGGGGGGCCCAAGGGAGCTGTTTTTT
cdr3_aa: CASSTWSGGPRELFF

d_call: -
v_call: TRBV19
clone_size: -
j_call: TRBJ1-1
cdr3_nt: TGTGCCAGTAGTATAGCACAGCAGAACACTGAAGCTTTCTTT
cdr3_aa: CASSIAQQNTEAFF

d_call: -
v_call: TRBV11-2
clone_size: -
j_call: TRBJ2-7
cdr3_nt: TGTGCCAGCAGCTTAGGACGGAGCTACGAGCAGTACTTC
cdr3_aa: CASSLGRSYEQYF

d_call: -
v_call: TRBV28
clone_size: -
j_call: TRBJ1-5
cdr3_nt: TGTGCCAGCAGTTTACGTAAGGGAGGCAATCAGCCCCAGCATTTT
cdr3_aa: CASSLRKGGNQPQHF

d_call: -
v_call: TRBV20-1
clone_size: -
j_call: TRBJ2-1
cdr3_nt: TGCAGTGCTAAACCCTACAATGAGCAGTTCTTC
cdr3_aa: CSAKPYNEQFF

d_call: -
v_call: TRBV20-1
clone_size: -
j_call: TRBJ2-7
cdr3_nt: TGCAGTGCTAGTAGTCTAGCAGACTACGAGCAGTACTTC
cdr3_aa: CSASSLADYEQYF

d_call: -
v_call: TRBV7-2
clone_size: -
j_call: TRBJ1-6
cdr3_nt: TGTGCCAGCAGCTTAGTGGGGCGGATTTCCCATTCACCCCTCCACTTT
cdr3_aa: CASSLVGRISHSPLHF

d_call: -
v_call: TRBV6-5
clone_size: -
j_call: TRBJ1-1
cdr3_nt: TGTGCCAGCAGCGATCCGGGACTGGCGAACACTGAAGCTTTCTTT
cdr3_aa: CASSDPGLANTEAFF

d_call: -
v_call: TRBV24-1
clone_size: -
j_call: TRBJ2-7
cdr3_nt: TGTGCCACCAGTGATTGGGGGCTTGGGGGGCAGTACTTC
cdr3_aa: CATSDWGLGGQYF

d_call: -
v_call: TRBV28
clone_size: -
j_call: TRBJ1-1
cdr3_nt: TGTGCCAGCAGTCCAAGTAACACTGAAGCTTTCTTT
cdr3_aa: CASSPSNTEAFF

d_call: TRBD1
v_call: TRBV6-6
clone_size: -
j_call: TRBJ1-2
cdr3_nt: TGTGCCAGCAGTATTAACCAGGGGGTTCCTCATGGCTACACCTTC
cdr3_aa: CASSINQGVPHGYTF

d_call: -
v_call: TRBV7-9
clone_size: -
j_call: TRBJ1-2
cdr3_nt: TGTGCCAGCAGCTTAGTCCGGGGTGGCTACACCTTC
cdr3_aa: CASSLVRGGYTF

d_call: -
v_call: TRBV3-1/TRBV3-2
clone_size: -
j_call: TRBJ1-1
cdr3_nt: TGTGCCAGCAGCCAAGACCCGGTGCTAGTGGGGAACACTGAAGCTTTCTTT
cdr3_aa: CASSQDPVLVGNTEAFF

d_call: TRBD1
v_call: TRBV7-8
clone_size: few
j_call: TRBJ1-6
cdr3_nt: TGTGCCAGCAGCTTAAAGTTCTCGGGACAGGGGGCAGTCTATAATTCACCCCTCCACTTT
cdr3_aa: CASSLKFSGQGAVYNSPLHF

d_call: -
v_call: TRBV13
clone_size: -
j_call: TRBJ2-7
cdr3_nt: TGTGCCAGCAGCTTAGGCCCGGCCTACGAGCAGTACTTC
cdr3_aa: CASSLGPAYEQYF

d_call: -
v_call: TRBV27
clone_size: -
j_call: TRBJ1-2
cdr3_nt: TGTGCCAGCAGTATCTATGCAGGCTACACCTTC
cdr3_aa: CASSIYAGYTF

d_call: TRBD2
v_call: TRBV5-1
clone_size: -
j_call: TRBJ2-7
cdr3_nt: TGCGCCAGCAGTTCCGGGGGGACCATCTACGAGCAGTACTTC
cdr3_aa: CASSSGGTIYEQYF

d_call: -
v_call: TRBV6-5
clone_size: -
j_call: TRBJ1-2
cdr3_nt: TGTGCCAGCCGTCGAGGGAGCTATGGCTACACCTTC
cdr3_aa: CASRRGSYGYTF

d_call: -
v_call: TRBV27
clone_size: -
j_call: TRBJ1-5
cdr3_nt: TGTGCCAGCAGACAGGGTGGAACCAATCAGCCCCAGCATTTT
cdr3_aa: CASRQGGTNQPQHF

d_call: -
v_call: TRBV30
clone_size: -
j_call: TRBJ1-2
cdr3_nt: TGTGCCTGGAGTGTACACGGGGACGGCGGGGGCTACACCTTC
cdr3_aa: CAWSVHGDGGGYTF

d_call: -
v_call: TRBV5-6
clone_size: few
j_call: TRBJ1-2
cdr3_nt: TGTGCCAGCAGCGTGGTTTCATCCTATGGCTACACCTTC
cdr3_aa: CASSVVSSYGYTF

d_call: -
v_call: TRBV6-2/TRBV6-3
clone_size: -
j_call: TRBJ2-1
cdr3_nt: TGTGCCAGCAGTCGACAACCAGTGGGCAATGAGCAGTTCTTC
cdr3_aa: CASSRQPVGNEQFF

d_call: -
v_call: TRBV28
clone_size: -
j_call: TRBJ2-1
cdr3_nt: TGTGCCAGCAGTCCCCTAAATGAGCAGTTCTTC
cdr3_aa: CASSPLNEQFF

d_call: -
v_call: TRBV6-5
clone_size: once
j_call: TRBJ1-6
cdr3_nt: TGTGCCAGCAGTTACTCTTCGCATTCACCCCTCCACTTT
cdr3_aa: CASSYSSHSPLHF

d_call: -
v_call: TRBV19
clone_size: -
j_call: TRBJ2-7
cdr3_nt: TGTGCCAGTAGTACCGACGGGGGCCTAAGCGAGCAGTACTTC
cdr3_aa: CASSTDGGLSEQYF

d_call: -
v_call: TRBV19
clone_size: few
j_call: TRBJ2-3
cdr3_nt: TGTGCCAGTACCGACGGGGAGGCAGATACGCAGTATTTT
cdr3_aa: CASTDGEADTQYF

d_call: -
v_call: TRBV7-6
clone_size: -
j_call: TRBJ2-7
cdr3_nt: TGTGCCAGCAGCCCGCTGCTCGGGGAGCCCTACGAGCAGTACTTC
cdr3_aa: CASSPLLGEPYEQYF

d_call: -
v_call: TRBV19
clone_size: -
j_call: TRBJ1-1
cdr3_nt: TGTGCCAGTAGTATAGATCTCCAGGGGTGGAACACTGAAGCTTTCTTT
cdr3_aa: CASSIDLQGWNTEAFF

d_call: -
v_call: TRBV6-5
clone_size: once
j_call: TRBJ1-3
cdr3_nt: TGTGCCAGCAGCATGGACAGAAACTCTGGAAACACCATATATTTT
cdr3_aa: CASSMDRNSGNTIYF

d_call: -
v_call: TRBV30
clone_size: -
j_call: TRBJ2-1
cdr3_nt: TGTGCCTGGAGAAACGAGCGGGCTGGAAATGAGCAGTTCTTC
cdr3_aa: CAWRNERAGNEQFF

d_call: -
v_call: TRBV7-2
clone_size: -
j_call: TRBJ2-3
cdr3_nt: TGTGCCAGCAGCTTAGCGGGCAATCCGGGGTCAGATACGCAGTATTTT
cdr3_aa: CASSLAGNPGSDTQYF

d_call: -
v_call: TRBV10-2
clone_size: -
j_call: TRBJ1-5
cdr3_nt: TGCGCCAGCGGTCGCAGTGGCAATCAGCCCCAGCATTTT
cdr3_aa: CASGRSGNQPQHF

d_call: -
v_call: TRBV6-2/TRBV6-3
clone_size: -
j_call: TRBJ1-4
cdr3_nt: TGTGCCAGCAGTTACATGCGGCCCGATGGCGGGGAAAAACTGTTTTTT
cdr3_aa: CASSYMRPDGGEKLFF

d_call: -
v_call: TRBV5-4
clone_size: -
j_call: TRBJ2-2
cdr3_nt: TGTGCCAGCAGCTTGGGGGTCAGGCCCACCACCGGGGAGCTGTTTTTT
cdr3_aa: CASSLGVRPTTGELFF

d_call: -
v_call: TRBV9
clone_size: medium-sized
j_call: TRBJ1-3
cdr3_nt: TGTGCCAGCAGCGCGGGACCGCTTGGCTCTGGAAACACCATATATTTT
cdr3_aa: CASSAGPLGSGNTIYF

d_call: -
v_call: TRBV9
clone_size: few
j_call: TRBJ2-3
cdr3_nt: TGTGCCAGCAGTAGTTTCGGGACTAGCACAGATACGCAGTATTTT
cdr3_aa: CASSSFGTSTDTQYF

d_call: TRBD2
v_call: TRBV3-1/TRBV3-2
clone_size: -
j_call: TRBJ2-3
cdr3_nt: TGTGCCAGCAGCTTTCGGGGGGCAGATACGCAGTATTTT
cdr3_aa: CASSFRGADTQYF

d_call: -
v_call: TRBV11-2
clone_size: -
j_call: TRBJ1-1
cdr3_nt: TGTGCCAGCAGCCTGGGGGTATTGAACACTGAAGCTTTCTTT
cdr3_aa: CASSLGVLNTEAFF

d_call: TRBD1
v_call: TRBV7-7
clone_size: once
j_call: TRBJ2-5
cdr3_nt: TGTGCTAGCAGCCAGGACAGGGGTGAGACCCAGTACTTC
cdr3_aa: CASSQDRGETQYF